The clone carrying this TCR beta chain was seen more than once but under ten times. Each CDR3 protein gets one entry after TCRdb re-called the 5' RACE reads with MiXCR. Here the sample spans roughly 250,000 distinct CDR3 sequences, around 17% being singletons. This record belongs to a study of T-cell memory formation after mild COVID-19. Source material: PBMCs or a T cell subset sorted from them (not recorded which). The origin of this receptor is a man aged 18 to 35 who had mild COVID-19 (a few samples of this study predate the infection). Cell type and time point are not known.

In DNA, the CDR3 is TGCAGTGCCTGCAGGGACCCCCATGAAGCTTTCTTT. Its protein product is CSACRDPHEAFF. The rearrangement uses TRBV20-1 and TRBJ1-1; possible D gene TRBD1, 5 bases. The V gene lost 6 bases and the J gene lost 7 bases, with 15 bases spanning the gap. The CDR3 has 12 residues. Per the germline V gene, CDR1 is DFQATT and CDR2 is SNEGSKA (reference sequence).